The clone carrying this T cell receptor beta chain was detected many times. The antigen remains unidentified. This specimen comes from a study of neurological immune-mediated disorders. Regarding the study as a whole: One related-CDR3 cluster, found by phylogenetic grouping, held repertoires of 18 of 34 multiple sclerosis patients and is a possible signature.

5'RACE employing 10-nucleotide random UMIs yielded the cDNA. TCRdb reanalysed the 5' RACE reads using MiXCR and keeps one entry per CDR3 protein. The top ten hold 6% to 9% of the sample, which has approximately 26,000 distinct CDR3 sequences, about 3.5% seen once. The germline gives CDR1 SGDLS, CDR2 YYNGEE. Between the trimmed V and J ends, which lost 0 bases and 7 bases, there was a span of 12 bases. This CDR3 contains 14 residues. Source material: PBMCs. The clonotype comes from a woman in her twenties or thirties with multiple sclerosis. This rearrangement joins TRBV9 to TRBJ2-3; D gene ambiguous. CDR3 bases: TGTGCCAGCAGCGTAGGAGGCCAACCCCATACGCAGTATTTT. Its protein product is CASSVGGQPHTQYF.